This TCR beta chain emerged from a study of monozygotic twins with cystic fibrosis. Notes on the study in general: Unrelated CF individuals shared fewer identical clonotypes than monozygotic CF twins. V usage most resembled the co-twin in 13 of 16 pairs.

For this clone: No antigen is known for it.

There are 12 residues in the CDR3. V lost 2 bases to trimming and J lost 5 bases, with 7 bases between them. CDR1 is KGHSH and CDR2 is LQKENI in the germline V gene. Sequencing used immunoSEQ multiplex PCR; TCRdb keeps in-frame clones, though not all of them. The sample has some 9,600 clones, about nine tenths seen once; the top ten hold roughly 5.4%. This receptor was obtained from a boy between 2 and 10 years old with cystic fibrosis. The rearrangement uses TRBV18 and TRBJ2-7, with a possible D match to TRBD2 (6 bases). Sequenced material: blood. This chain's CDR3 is CASSPTGDEQYF. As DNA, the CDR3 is TGTGCCAGCTCACCAACGGGGGACGAGCAGTACTTC.